The clone carrying this TCR beta chain was seen a few times. This entry belongs to a study of cytomegalovirus exposure and HLA in healthy donors. PCR involved 60 Vbeta and 13 Jbeta primers. TCRdb keeps only in-frame clones here, not all; method: immunoSEQ multiplex PCR. Of some 120,000 clones detected, 80% appear once; the ten largest clones hold more than 0.2%. V gave up 4 bases and J gave up 3 bases; unmatched junction bases: 12. The CDR3 has 16 residues. Per germline, CDR1 MGHRA and CDR2 YSYEKL. This sequence was found in a man between 45 and 60 years old in good health and CMV-seronegative. The sample consisted of PBMCs. The chain links TRBV4-1 to TRBJ2-7; 7 nucleotides agree with TRBD2. CDR3 coding DNA: TGCGCCAGCAGCCTCTCCCCGAGCGGGATGGACTACGAGCAGTACTTC. It specifies CASSLSPSGMDYEQYF.